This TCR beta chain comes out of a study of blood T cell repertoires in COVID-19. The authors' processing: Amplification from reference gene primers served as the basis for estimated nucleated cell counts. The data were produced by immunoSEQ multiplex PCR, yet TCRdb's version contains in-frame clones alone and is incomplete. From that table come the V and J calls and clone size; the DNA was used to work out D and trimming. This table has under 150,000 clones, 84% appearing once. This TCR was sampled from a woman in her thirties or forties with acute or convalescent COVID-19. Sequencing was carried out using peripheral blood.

CDR3 region: CASSPGQQNYGYTF. The CDR3 DNA sequence: TGTGCCAGCAGTCCTGGTCAACAGAACTATGGCTACACCTTC. The chain has TRBV28 and TRBJ1-2; the D is unclear. V was shortened by 5 bases and J by 2 bases, with 12 bases between the two germline ends. In germline, CDR1 is MDHEN, CDR2 SYDVKM. The CDR3 is 14 amino acids.